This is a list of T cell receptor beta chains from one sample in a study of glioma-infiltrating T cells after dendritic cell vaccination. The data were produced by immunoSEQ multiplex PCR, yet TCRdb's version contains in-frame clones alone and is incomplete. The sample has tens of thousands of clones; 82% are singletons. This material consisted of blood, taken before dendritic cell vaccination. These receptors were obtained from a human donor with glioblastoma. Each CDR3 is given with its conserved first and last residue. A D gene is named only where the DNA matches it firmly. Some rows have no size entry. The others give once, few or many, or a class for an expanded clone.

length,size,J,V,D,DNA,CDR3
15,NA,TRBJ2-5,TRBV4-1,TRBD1,TGCGCCAGCAGCCAAGGACAGGGGGCGCAAGAGACCCAGTACTTC,CASSQGQGAQETQYF
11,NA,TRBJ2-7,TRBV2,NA,TGTGCCAGCAGAGGGGAATACGAGCAGTACTTC,CASRGEYEQYF
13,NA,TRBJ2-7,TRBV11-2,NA,TGTGCCAGCAGCCTAAGTACAGGGAACGAGCAGTACTTC,CASSLSTGNEQYF
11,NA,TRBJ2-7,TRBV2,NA,TGTGCCAGCGCACGGTGGTACGAGCAGTACTTC,CASARWYEQYF
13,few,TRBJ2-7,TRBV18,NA,TGTGCCAGCTCACCAAGTCCACAGGGCGAGCAGTACTTC,CASSPSPQGEQYF
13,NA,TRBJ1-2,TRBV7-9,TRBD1,TGTGCCAGCAGCCGGGACAGCAACTATGGCTACACCTTC,CASSRDSNYGYTF
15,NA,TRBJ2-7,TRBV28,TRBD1,TGTGCCAGCAGTTCCTGGACAGGAAACTCCTACGAGCAGTACTTC,CASSSWTGNSYEQYF
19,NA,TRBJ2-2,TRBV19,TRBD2,TGTGCCAGTAGTATCGACTGGACTAGCGGGGGGGGCTTCACCGGGGAGCTGTTTTTT,CASSIDWTSGGGFTGELFF
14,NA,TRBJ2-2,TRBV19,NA,TGTGCCAGTAGTGTGACTAGAAGACCCGGGGAGCTGTTTTTT,CASSVTRRPGELFF
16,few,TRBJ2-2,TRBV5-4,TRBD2,TGTGCCAGCAGCCCCTTCGCGGGGGGGGGCACCGGGGAGCTGTTTTTT,CASSPFAGGGTGELFF
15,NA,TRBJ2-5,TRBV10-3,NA,TGTGCCATCAGCCCCCGGGGGCGGGAGTCGGAGACCCAGTACTTC,CAISPRGRESETQYF
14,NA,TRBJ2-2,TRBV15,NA,TGTGCCACCAGGGGGACAACCGGGACCGGGGAGCTGTTTTTT,CATRGTTGTGELFF
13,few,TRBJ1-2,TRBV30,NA,TGTGCCTGGAGGCCGGGACACGCCGATGGCTACACCTTC,CAWRPGHADGYTF
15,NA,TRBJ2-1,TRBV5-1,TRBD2,TGCGCCAGCAGCTTACTAGCGAGGAAGGACAATGAGCAGTTCTTC,CASSLLARKDNEQFF
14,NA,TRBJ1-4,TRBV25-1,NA,TGTGCCAGCAGTGAAAGGGAGGGAAATGAAAAACTGTTTTTT,CASSEREGNEKLFF
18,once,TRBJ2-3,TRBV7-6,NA,TGTGCCAGCAGCCCCCCCCTCCCTGGAGTATTGAGCACAGATACGCAGTATTTT,CASSPPLPGVLSTDTQYF
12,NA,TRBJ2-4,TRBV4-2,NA,TGTGCCAGCAGCCAAAACAGGGCCGTACAGTACTTC,CASSQNRAVQYF
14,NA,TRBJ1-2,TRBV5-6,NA,TGTGCCGGCAGCGAAAAGACAGTCCCCGGGGGCTACACCTTC,CAGSEKTVPGGYTF
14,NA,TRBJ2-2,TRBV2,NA,TGTGCCAGCAGTGAACAGGGCGGGGTCGGGGAGCTGTTTTTT,CASSEQGGVGELFF
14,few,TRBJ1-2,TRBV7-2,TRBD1,TGTGCCAGCAGCTTGGGGACAGGGGTCCATGGCTACACCTTC,CASSLGTGVHGYTF
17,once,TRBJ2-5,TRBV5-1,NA,TGCGCCAGCAGCTTGGGTGGGATTGGGGGCGACCAAGAGACCCAGTACTTC,CASSLGGIGGDQETQYF
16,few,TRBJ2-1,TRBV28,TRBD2,TGTGCCAGCAGTTTACCCTGGCACGGGGGGGAAAATGAGCAGTTCTTC,CASSLPWHGGENEQFF
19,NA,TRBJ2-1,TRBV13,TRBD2,TGTGCCAGCAGCTTATCTATCCTAGCGGGGGGGCCGTCCTACAATGAGCAGTTCTTC,CASSLSILAGGPSYNEQFF
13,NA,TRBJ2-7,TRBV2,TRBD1,TGTGCCAGCGGGACAGCCGTCTCCTACGAGCAGTACTTC,CASGTAVSYEQYF
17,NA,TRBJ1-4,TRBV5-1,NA,TGCGCCAGCAGCTTGGAGGCACAGGGTGCAACTAATGAAAAACTGTTTTTT,CASSLEAQGATNEKLFF
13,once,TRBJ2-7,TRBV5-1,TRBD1,TGCGCCAGCAGGGCGCAGGGGGCCAACGAGCAGTACTTC,CASRAQGANEQYF
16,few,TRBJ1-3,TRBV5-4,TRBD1,TGTGCCAGCAGCCCGGACCAGGGGGCAAGAGGAAACACCATATATTTT,CASSPDQGARGNTIYF
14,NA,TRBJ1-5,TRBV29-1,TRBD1,TGCAGCGTGGCCCATCAGGGGGCTGGTCAGCCCCAGCATTTT,CSVAHQGAGQPQHF
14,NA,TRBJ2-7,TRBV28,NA,TGTGCCAGCAGCTGGGGGGGCCCCACCTACGAGCAGTACTTC,CASSWGGPTYEQYF
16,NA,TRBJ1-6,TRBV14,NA,TGTGCCAGCAGCCCCCTCGGGGGCTCCTATAATTCACCCCTCCACTTT,CASSPLGGSYNSPLHF
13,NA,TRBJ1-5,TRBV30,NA,TGTGCCTGGAGTGAAGGGGCAGGACAGCCCCAGCATTTT,CAWSEGAGQPQHF
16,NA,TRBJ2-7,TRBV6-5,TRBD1,TGTGCCAGCAGTTACTCGACGGGGACAGGGGGAAACGAGCAGTACTTC,CASSYSTGTGGNEQYF
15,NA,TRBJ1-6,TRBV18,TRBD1,TGTGCCAGCTCACCTTCGGGACAGGGATACTCACCCCTCCACTTT,CASSPSGQGYSPLHF
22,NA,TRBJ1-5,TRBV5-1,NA,TGCGCCAGCAGCTTGCGGCACAGGGTAGGGATACTGTTAACCATAGGCAATCAGCCCCAGCATTTT,CASSLRHRVGILLTIGNQPQHF
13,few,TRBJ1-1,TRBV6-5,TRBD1,TGTGCCTCGGAGACAGGGGCAGACACTGAAGCTTTCTTT,CASETGADTEAFF
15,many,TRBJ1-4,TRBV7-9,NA,TGTGCCAGCAGCTTCCCAGGGGCGGCGAATGAAAAACTGTTTTTT,CASSFPGAANEKLFF